This T cell receptor beta chain was sequenced during a study of T-cell reconstitution after alpha-beta-depleted transplantation in children. The CDR3 covers 14 residues. V dropped 0 bases and J dropped 6; count of bases not matched to a gene: 3. Germline-derived CDR1 and CDR2 are DFQATT and SNEGSKA (reference sequence). Unique molecular identifiers were incorporated when the TCRbeta library was constructed. TCRdb called the PCR reads again in MiXCR, with one record for every CDR3 protein. Of about 610,000 distinct CDR3 sequences listed, roughly a tenth are singletons. J is TRBJ2-1 and V is TRBV20-1; 9 bases are a match to TRBD2. This TCR derives from a human donor who donated a stem cell graft to a child with acute myeloid leukemia. Specimen: PBMCs from the stem cell graft donor, collected from the stem cell graft. CDR3 sequence (DNA): TGCAGTGCTAGAGAGTTAGCGGGAGTCAATGAGCAGTTCTTC. Its protein is CSARELAGVNEQFF.